This T cell receptor beta chain was recovered during a study of shared clonotypes between healthy human individuals. Study details: CD4 naive cells filled three plates per donor, CD4 memory three, CD8 naive two and CD8 memory one. Study observations and caveats: With a handful of donors compared, roughly 4.9% of naive CD4 clonotypes were shared. When compared with the clonotypes that were shared by all four sorted-subset donors, the non-shared clonotypes turned out to have lower generation probabilities.

Concerning this clone itself: The antigen remains unidentified. Distinct nucleotide sequences in the sample also encode this CDR3.

In the naive CD8 group, cells lacked CD45RO and were positively selected for CCR7, so terminally differentiated effector memory CD45RA+ cells were left out. V was shortened by 1 base and J by 6 bases, with 7 bases between the two germline ends. From germline, CDR1 is SGHAT and CDR2 FQNNGV. The CDR3 sequence is 12 residues long. Replicate PCRs for sorted subsets used 200 ng DNA; this equaled about 30,000 T cell genomes. The data were produced by immunoSEQ multiplex PCR, yet TCRdb's version contains in-frame clones alone and is incomplete. The sample yields 2 million to 2.5 million clones, roughly 94% seen once.

The receptor's source is a man aged 18 to 29 in good health. The sample consisted of naive CD8+ T cells sorted from blood. The chain couples TRBV11-2 to TRBJ2-7, with D uncertain. The CDR3 loop reads CASSLGRAEQYF. CDR3 nucleotide sequence: TGTGCCAGCAGCTTAGGGCGCGCCGAGCAGTACTTC.